These 7 T cell receptor beta chains originate from one sample sequenced in a study of cytomegalovirus exposure and HLA in healthy donors. PCR amplification relied on 60 Vbeta primers (plus 13 Jbeta primers). TCRdb's copy holds only in-frame clones and misses some; the assay was immunoSEQ multiplex PCR. There are around 130,000 clones in the sample; around 80% occur only once, and roughly 2.5% lies in the top ten. Material for sequencing was PBMCs. The receptors come from a boy aged 2 to 10 in good health and CMV-seronegative.

The chain couples TRBV2 to TRBJ2-3, with D possibly TRBD2 on 5 matching bases. The CDR3 is 14 amino acids. CDR1 is SNHLY and CDR2 is FYNNEI in the germline V gene. The V and J ends lost 5 bases and 4 bases respectively, with 13 bases between them. DNA of the CDR3: TGTGCCAGCAGTTCCCCCGCGAGGGCAGATACGCAGTATTTT. As protein: CASSSPARADTQYF.

This rearrangement joins TRBV5-4 to TRBJ1-2; 7 bases line up with TRBD1. Germline values: CDR1 SGHNT, CDR2 YYREEE (reference sequence). With V trimmed by 2 bases and J by 4 bases, 8 bases remained unmatched. CDR3 length equals 15 residues. The CDR3 nucleotides read TGTGCCAGCAGCTTCTCTAAACAGGGGATCTATGGCTACACCTTC. This sequence encodes CASSFSKQGIYGYTF.

The chain is built from TRBV7-3 and TRBJ1-1; no firm D call. Germline CDR1 and CDR2: SGHTA and FQGTGA. The V gene lost 2 bases and the J gene lost 7 bases, with 11 bases spanning the gap. This CDR3 has 13 amino acids. This chain's CDR3 is CASSLSITSEAFF. CDR3 bases: TGTGCCAGCAGCTTATCAATAACTAGTGAAGCTTTCTTT.

The CDR3 spells CASSLVGTGAHSNEQFF. CDR3 bases: TGCGCCAGCAGCTTGGTTGGGACGGGAGCACATTCGAATGAGCAGTTCTTC. The rearrangement links TRBV5-1 to TRBJ2-1, with D maybe TRBD2 (6 bases). Germline CDR1 SGHRS, CDR2 YFSETQ. Trimming shortened V by 0 bases and J by 7 bases, and 20 bases separated the two germline ends. CDR3 length: 17 amino acids.

This chain joins TRBV5-6 and TRBJ2-1; D might be TRBD1 (5 bases). CDR1 is SGHDT, CDR2 YYEEEE, per germline. The CDR3 covers 17 residues. V dropped 4 bases and J dropped 0 bases, with 17 bases sitting between them. CDR3 in DNA: TGTGCCAGCAGCCGTAAAAGGACACGGTTCTCCTACAATGAGCAGTTCTTC. Protein product: CASSRKRTRFSYNEQFF. Variable domain in full (rest from reference TRBV5-6 and TRBJ2-1): DAGVTQSPTHLIKTRGQQVTLRCSPKSGHDTVSWYQQALGQGPQFIFQYYEEEERQRGNFPDRFSGHQFPNYSSELNVNALLLGDSALYLCASSRKRTRFSYNEQFFGPGTRLTVL.

V and J are TRBV28 and TRBJ2-2; the match to TRBD1 covers 9 bases. V lost 6 bases and J lost 2; bases outside the gene matches: 7. The CDR3 length is 16 residues. CDR1 and CDR2 from the germline V gene are MDHEN and SYDVKM. The CDR3, as DNA: TGTGCCAGCAGGCAACCGGGACAGGGAAACACCGGGGAGCTGTTTTTT. Its protein product is CASRQPGQGNTGELFF.

The chain couples TRBV6-5 to TRBJ2-2; D is perhaps TRBD2 (6 bases). V was trimmed by 4 bases and J by 1 base, leaving 10 bases between them. The CDR3 spans 15 residues. The germline gives CDR1 MNHEY, CDR2 SVGAGI. Here the CDR3 DNA reads TGTGCCAGCAGTTCCGGGACTGTGAACACCGGGGAGCTGTTTTTT. Encoded protein: CASSSGTVNTGELFF.